This T cell receptor (beta chain) was recorded in a study of blood T cell repertoires in COVID-19. Study information: Collection of acute and convalescent COVID-19 samples took place in the United States, Italy and Spain.

Clones were read by immunoSEQ multiplex PCR, and TCRdb kept only the in-frame ones, dropping some. The data hold about 260,000 clones, with under 90% observed a single time. This CDR3 comprises 12 residues. The sample comprised peripheral blood. The rearrangement links TRBV21-1 to TRBJ1-1. TRBV21-1 is a recognized pseudogene. The TCR was taken from a human donor in a cohort sampled during active COVID-19. Written as DNA, the CDR3 is TGTGCCAGCCTCCCTCCGGGGGGGGTCGCTTTCTTT. The encoded protein is CASLPPGGVAFF.